This TCR beta chain was identified during a study of cytomegalovirus exposure and HLA in healthy donors. Study results and limitations: HLA restriction was apparent for most CMV-associated TCR beta chains in a later analysis. A link between a missense DCLRE1C variant and TCR beta V- and J-gene trimming emerged from a later analysis. In an earlier analysis, most TCR beta V segments were productive about 90% or about 30% of the time.

Trimming took off 3 bases at V and 0 bases at J, with 9 bases between the two ends. Germline loops: CDR1 MDHEN, CDR2 SYDVKM. The CDR3 loop spans 15 amino acids. With respect to this clone: What it recognizes is unknown.

The PCR employed 60 Vbeta primers together with 13 Jbeta primers. The assay was immunoSEQ multiplex PCR, and TCRdb's table has in-frame clones only and misses some. The sample has some 200,000 clones; approximately 78% are singletons. The sequenced sample was PBMCs. The sequence was obtained from a woman between 45 and 65 years old in good health and CMV-seropositive. V and J are TRBV28 and TRBJ1-3, with D unresolved. Written as DNA, the CDR3 is TGTGCCAGCAGTTTTGGCGGGCCCTCTGGAAACACCATATATTTT. Its protein is CASSFGGPSGNTIYF.